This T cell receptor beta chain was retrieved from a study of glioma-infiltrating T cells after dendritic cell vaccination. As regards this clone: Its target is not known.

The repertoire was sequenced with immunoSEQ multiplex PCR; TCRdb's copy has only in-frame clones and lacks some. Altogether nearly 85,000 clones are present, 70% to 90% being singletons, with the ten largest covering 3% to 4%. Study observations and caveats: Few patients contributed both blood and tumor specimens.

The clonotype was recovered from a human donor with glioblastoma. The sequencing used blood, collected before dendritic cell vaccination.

The CDR3 bases are TGCGCCAGCAGCTTTGGACAGGGGGAGACCGGGGAGCTGTTTTTT. Translating it yields CASSFGQGETGELFF. The V gene is TRBV5-1, the J gene TRBJ2-2, with TRBD1 identical over 10 bases. Germline V gene data show CDR1 as SGHRS and CDR2 as YFSETQ. V gave up 2 bases and J gave up 5 bases; unmatched junction bases: 3. The length of the CDR3 is 15 residues.